This T cell receptor beta chain derives from a study of blood T cell repertoires in COVID-19. Trimming pared 3 bases from V and 5 bases from J, leaving 11 bases between. The CDR3 covers 14 residues. Germline lookup yields CDR1 WSHSY and CDR2 SAAADI. Assay: immunoSEQ multiplex PCR; the TCRdb copy retains only in-frame clones and omits some. The profile shows about 100,000 clones, 87% of them singletons. This clone occurred a few times. The receptor was derived from a man aged 30 to 39 in a cohort sampled during active COVID-19. Sequencing was performed on peripheral blood. The J gene is TRBJ1-5, the V gene TRBV10-2; D gene ambiguous. The CDR3 loop reads CASSDTAGYQPQHF. The CDR3 DNA follows: TGCGCCAGCAGTGATACAGCGGGATATCAGCCCCAGCATTTT.